This passage covers 30 T cell receptor beta chains from one sample sequenced in a study of T cell changes during pregnancy in multiple sclerosis. Assay: immunoSEQ multiplex PCR; the TCRdb copy retains only in-frame clones and omits some. The sample shows approximately 60,000 clones, 91% of them seen only once. Sequencing used peripheral blood, obtained before pregnancy. The origin of the receptors is a female donor with multiple sclerosis, enrolled in a pregnancy study.

The rearrangement joins TRBV4-2 to TRBJ1-1; D ambiguous. Germline lookup yields CDR1 LGHNA and CDR2 YNFKEQ. The V and J ends lost 6 bases and 3 bases respectively, with 8 bases between them. This CDR3 contains 12 residues. The CDR3 nucleotides are TGTGCCAGCAGACGGGGAGACACTGAAGCTTTCTTT. Protein sequence: CASRRGDTEAFF.

The chain recombines TRBV18 with TRBJ2-1, with D perhaps matching TRBD2 (6 bases). The ends were cut back, 3 bases at V and 3 bases at J, with 12 bases in the middle. This CDR3 is built from 15 residues. The germline V gene has CDR1 KGHSH and CDR2 LQKENI. CDR3 sequence (DNA): TGTGCCAGCTCACCGTGGGGGGACCTCTACAATGAGCAGTTCTTC. Protein: CASSPWGDLYNEQFF.

The table lists this clone with a count of one. The V and J genes are TRBV6-5 and TRBJ1-2; D not resolved. This CDR3 has 12 amino acids. Trimming pared 6 bases from V and 0 bases from J, leaving 5 bases between. Per germline, CDR1 MNHEY and CDR2 SVGAGI. In nucleotides, the CDR3 is TGTGCCAGCAGCGTAGCTAACTATGGCTACACCTTC. Amino acids: CASSVANYGYTF.

V usage is TRBV5-1 and J usage is TRBJ2-7, with 12 bases lining up with TRBD2. CDR1 and CDR2 from the germline V gene are SGHRS and YFSETQ. There are 18 residues in the CDR3. V trimming: 0 bases; J trimming: 3 bases; junction bases outside the gene matches: 10. DNA of the CDR3: TGCGCCAGCAGCTTGGACCTTCGCGGACTAGCGGGGAGCTACGAGCAGTACTTC. It codes for CASSLDLRGLAGSYEQYF.

The chain uses TRBV5-1 and TRBJ1-1; 12 positions agree with TRBD1. After removal of 7 bases from V and 4 bases from J, the junction contained 5 bases not matched to a gene. Germline values: CDR1 SGHRS, CDR2 YFSETQ. The CDR3 spans 14 residues. CDR3 nucleotides: TGCGCCAGCGCGGGACAGGGGGCGGCCACTGAAGCTTTCTTT. This translates into CASAGQGAATEAFF.

This rearrangement joins TRBV30 to TRBJ1-3; 9 positions match TRBD1. The CDR3 is made up of 17 amino acids. Germline trimming cut 2 bases from V and 1 base from J; bases unmatched to any gene: 9. The V gene's germline CDR1 is GTSNPN and CDR2 SVGIG (reference sequence). CDR3 sequence: CAWSSFTGTGSGNTIYF. The CDR3 nucleotides are TGTGCCTGGAGTTCGTTTACCGGGACAGGGTCTGGAAACACCATATATTTT.

J is TRBJ1-3 and V is TRBV2; the D is unclear. The V and J ends lost 7 bases and 3 bases respectively, with 13 bases between them. Germline loops: CDR1 SNHLY, CDR2 FYNNEI. The CDR3 loop spans 14 amino acids. The DNA for the CDR3 is TGTGCCAGCATGGAGTGGAGGGTTGGAAACACCATATATTTT. This encodes CASMEWRVGNTIYF.

CDR3 residues: CTSRSQGDWFGDYGYTF. Here the CDR3 DNA reads TGCACCAGCCGCTCCCAGGGGGATTGGTTTGGGGACTATGGCTACACCTTC. The rearrangement links TRBV1 to TRBJ1-2; no check of the table's D call, TRBD1, against the DNA was made. TRBV1 is given as a pseudogene. The CDR3 runs 17 residues.

The V call is TRBV7-2, the J call TRBJ2-7; 9 positions match TRBD1. CDR3 length: 18 amino acids. CDR1 and CDR2 from the germline V gene are SGHTA and FQGNSA. The junction had 18 bases not matched to a gene; V was cut back by 5 bases and J by 4 bases. The CDR3 DNA is TGTGCCAGCAGCCCACAGGCGTCTGGGACAGGGACTGGTTACGAGCAGTACTTC. It specifies CASSPQASGTGTGYEQYF. The full variable domain, in which reference TRBV7-2 and TRBJ2-7 provide the parts outside the CDR3, is GAGVSQSPSNKVTEKGKDVELRCDPISGHTALYWYRQSLGQGLEFLIYFQGNSAPDKSGLPSDRFSAERTGGSVSTLTIQRTQQEDSAVYLCASSPQASGTGTGYEQYFGPGTRLTVT.

The chain carries TRBV6-5 and TRBJ1-4; maybe TRBD1 (6 bases). The CDR3 runs to 13 residues. Germline V gives CDR1 MNHEY, CDR2 SVGAGI. The V gene lost 4 bases and the J gene lost 7 bases, with 10 bases spanning the gap. The CDR3 sequence: CASSLQGSEKLFF. As DNA, the CDR3 is TGTGCCAGCAGTTTACAGGGTTCTGAAAAACTGTTTTTT.

This clone has only a few counts. The chain's CDR3 is CAWSGGGNSNQPQHF. The CDR3 coding sequence is TGTGCCTGGAGTGGCGGGGGGAATAGCAATCAGCCCCAGCATTTT. The chain has TRBV30 and TRBJ1-5; weak D call: TRBD1 (5 bases). Germline V CDR1 and CDR2: GTSNPN, SVGIG (reference sequence). V gave up 1 base and J gave up 0 bases, with 10 bases separating them. The CDR3 length is 15 residues. The variable domain in full, completed from reference TRBV30 and TRBJ1-5, reads SQTIHQWPATLVQPVGSPLSLECTVEGTSNPNLYWYRQAAGRGLQLLFYSVGIGQISSEVPQNLSASRPQDRQFILSSKKLLLSDSGFYLCAWSGGGNSNQPQHFGDGTRLSIL.

This clone appeared a few times. The chain combines TRBV6-6 with TRBJ2-3, with 8 bases that match TRBD1. V lost 8 bases to trimming and J lost 4 bases; unmatched junction nucleotides: 8. Per the germline V gene, CDR1 is MNHNY and CDR2 is SVGAGI (reference sequence). There are 14 residues in the CDR3. CDR3 loop: CASRHGTGADTQYF. CDR3 DNA: TGTGCCAGCCGCCACGGGACAGGAGCAGATACGCAGTATTTT.

The rearrangement links TRBV13 to TRBJ2-7; 7 bases match TRBD2. CDR1 PRHDT and CDR2 FYEKMQ come from the germline V gene (reference sequence). The V gene end was trimmed by 5 bases and the J gene end by 0 bases; junction bases not matched to a gene: 7. CDR3 length: 15 amino acids. The CDR3 here is CASSPRLADSYEQYF. The CDR3 DNA sequence: TGTGCCAGCAGCCCTAGACTAGCCGACTCCTACGAGCAGTACTTC.

The CDR3 bases are TGTGCCAGCAGCCGAACCCCAGGGGGCTGGGACGAGCAGTACTTC. It is translated as CASSRTPGGWDEQYF. The rearrangement uses TRBV7-2 and TRBJ2-7; 8 bases are a match to TRBD1. CDR1 and CDR2 from the germline V gene are SGHTA and FQGNSA. This CDR3 comprises 15 residues. V gave up 5 bases and J gave up 5 bases; unmatched junction bases: 11.

The rearrangement uses TRBV27 and TRBJ2-1; maybe TRBD2 (7 bases). V was trimmed by 4 bases and J by 5 bases, leaving 12 bases between them. This CDR3 region has 14 residues. Germline V gene lookup returns CDR1 MNHEY and CDR2 SMNVEV (reference sequence). The CDR3 protein is CASSSWGGHNEQFF. The CDR3 DNA follows: TGTGCCAGCAGTTCGTGGGGGGGCCACAATGAGCAGTTCTTC.

The V and J genes are TRBV14 and TRBJ2-2; TRBD1 might be the D (6 bases). Trimming took 5 bases from V and 8 from J, leaving 15 bases between them. Germline CDR1 and CDR2: SGHDN and FVKESK. This CDR3 contains 14 residues. DNA of the CDR3: TGTGCCAGCAGCTTCCTACAGGGACGGGGGGAGCTGTTTTTT. Protein: CASSFLQGRGELFF.

The chain employs TRBV5-1 and TRBJ2-5; the match to TRBD2 covers 7 bases. CDR1 SGHRS and CDR2 YFSETQ come from the germline V gene. The V gene end was trimmed by 4 bases and the J gene end by 2 bases; junction bases not matched to a gene: 5. The CDR3 has 14 amino acids. For the CDR3, the DNA is TGCGCCAGCAGCCCGATAGCGGGTCAAGAGACCCAGTACTTC. Its protein product is CASSPIAGQETQYF.

V is TRBV7-2 and J is TRBJ1-5, with 7 bases aligning to TRBD1. This CDR3 is built from 14 residues. The germline V gene has CDR1 SGHTA and CDR2 FQGNSA. V was clipped by 3 bases and J by 7 bases; unmatched bases: 6. The CDR3 loop reads CASSFDRVRQPQHF. The CDR3 DNA reads TGTGCCAGCAGCTTCGACAGGGTGAGGCAGCCCCAGCATTTT.

The chain is built from TRBV7-3 and TRBJ2-3; 9 bases are shared with TRBD2. Unmatched junction bases numbered 5, after V lost 1 base and J lost 6 bases. Germline CDR1 SGHTA, CDR2 FQGTGA. This CDR3 is 15 amino acids long. The CDR3 is CASSLMAGGPDTQYF. For the CDR3, the DNA is TGTGCCAGCAGCTTAATGGCGGGGGGGCCCGATACGCAGTATTTT.

J is TRBJ2-3 and V is TRBV21-1; TRBD1 was called by the table and not checked on the DNA. TRBV21-1 is a pseudogene. The CDR3 sequence is 13 residues long. The CDR3 nucleotides read TGTGCCAGCAGCAACCAGGTCCCAGATACGCAGTATTTT. Its translation is CASSNQVPDTQYF.

This chain connects TRBV5-6 to TRBJ1-1; D is possibly TRBD1 (5 bases). The CDR3 length is 13 residues. The ends were cut back, 1 base at V and 4 bases at J, with 8 bases in the middle. The germline V gene encodes CDR1 SGHDT and CDR2 YYEEEE. CDR3 amino acids: CASSLFGGTEAFF. In nucleotides, the CDR3 is TGTGCCAGCAGCTTGTTCGGGGGCACTGAAGCTTTCTTT.

The chain links TRBV6-6 to TRBJ2-1; perhaps TRBD1 as D (6 bases). The CDR3 contains 15 residues. CDR1 and CDR2 (germline): MNHNY, SVGAGI (reference sequence). With 2 bases removed from V and 4 bases from J, the gap between germline ends came to 12 bases. The CDR3: CASSYVQGRYNEQFF. The CDR3, as DNA: TGTGCCAGCAGTTACGTACAGGGCCGGTACAATGAGCAGTTCTTC.

DNA of the CDR3: TGTGCCAGCAGCCAAGATTTCGGGACAGGGAGGAATTCACCCCTCCACTTT. Protein: CASSQDFGTGRNSPLHF. The chain is built from TRBV4-2 and TRBJ1-6; 9 positions match TRBD1. Per germline, CDR1 LGHNA and CDR2 YNFKEQ. This CDR3 region has 17 residues. The ends lost 0 bases at V and 7 bases at J; junction bases unmatched: 7.

CDR3 sequence reads: CAISESRDTGELFF. CDR3 coding DNA: TGTGCCATCAGTGAGTCAAGAGACACCGGGGAGCTGTTTTTT. The chain joins TRBV10-3 to TRBJ2-2, with D unresolved. The CDR3 has 14 residues. V was clipped by 0 bases and J by 3 bases, with 5 bases between them. CDR1 is ENHRY and CDR2 is SYGVKD in the germline V gene.

The V gene is TRBV7-2, the J gene TRBJ2-3; D not resolved. Trimming left V 5 bases short and J 4 bases short, with 7 bases between. This CDR3 has 12 amino acids. Germline V gene sequence: CDR1 SGHTA, CDR2 FQGNSA. Here the CDR3 reads CASSLLADTQYF. In DNA form, the CDR3 reads TGTGCCAGCAGCCTCCTAGCAGATACGCAGTATTTT. Filled out from reference TRBV7-2 and TRBJ2-3, the complete variable domain reads GAGVSQSPSNKVTEKGKDVELRCDPISGHTALYWYRQSLGQGLEFLIYFQGNSAPDKSGLPSDRFSAERTGGSVSTLTIQRTQQEDSAVYLCASSLLADTQYFGPGTRLTVL.

The gene calls are TRBV5-1 and TRBJ2-6; 8 nucleotides match TRBD2. This CDR3 contains 15 residues. With 5 bases clipped from V and 2 bases from J, the junction kept 3 bases outside the gene matches. Germline CDR1 is SGHRS and CDR2 is YFSETQ. CDR3 coding DNA: TGCGCCAGCAGACGGGAGGGGGCTGGGGCCAACGTCCTGACTTTC. Encoded protein: CASRREGAGANVLTF.

The genes are TRBV5-5 and TRBJ2-5, with D maybe TRBD1 (6 bases). Germline CDR1 reads SGHKS; CDR2 reads YYEKEE (reference sequence). The CDR3 consists of 14 residues. Trimming pared 2 bases from V and 1 base from J, leaving 9 bases between. The CDR3 DNA follows: TGTGCCAGCAGCTTCGGACAGCTCCAAGAGACCCAGTACTTC. Its translation: CASSFGQLQETQYF.

This rearrangement joins TRBV5-4 to TRBJ2-7; tentatively, D is TRBD1 (6 bases). CDR1 is SGHNT, CDR2 YYREEE, per germline (reference sequence). The CDR3 totals 13 residues. Deletions cut 3 bases from V and 3 bases from J, with 10 bases between. The CDR3: CASSSRDNYEQYF. As DNA, the CDR3 is TGTGCCAGCAGCTCCCGGGACAACTACGAGCAGTACTTC.

The J gene is TRBJ2-3, the V gene TRBV5-5; 8 positions match TRBD1. The CDR3 contains 16 residues. V was pared by 3 bases and J by 2 bases, with 8 bases of the junction left unmatched. Germline V gene data show CDR1 as SGHKS and CDR2 as YYEKEE (reference sequence). The CDR3 sequence: CASSSQAGGFTDTQYF. The CDR3 DNA reads as TGTGCCAGCAGCTCCCAGGCAGGGGGCTTCACAGATACGCAGTATTTT.

V and J are TRBV5-4 and TRBJ2-3, with 9 bases fitting TRBD2. Germline lookup yields CDR1 SGHNT and CDR2 YYREEE (reference sequence). Unmatched junction bases numbered 9, after V lost 1 base and J lost 3 bases. The CDR3 contains 17 residues. DNA for the CDR3: TGTGCCAGCAGCTTGAAGCTAGCGGGGCCTAGAACAGATACGCAGTATTTT. Protein: CASSLKLAGPRTDTQYF.